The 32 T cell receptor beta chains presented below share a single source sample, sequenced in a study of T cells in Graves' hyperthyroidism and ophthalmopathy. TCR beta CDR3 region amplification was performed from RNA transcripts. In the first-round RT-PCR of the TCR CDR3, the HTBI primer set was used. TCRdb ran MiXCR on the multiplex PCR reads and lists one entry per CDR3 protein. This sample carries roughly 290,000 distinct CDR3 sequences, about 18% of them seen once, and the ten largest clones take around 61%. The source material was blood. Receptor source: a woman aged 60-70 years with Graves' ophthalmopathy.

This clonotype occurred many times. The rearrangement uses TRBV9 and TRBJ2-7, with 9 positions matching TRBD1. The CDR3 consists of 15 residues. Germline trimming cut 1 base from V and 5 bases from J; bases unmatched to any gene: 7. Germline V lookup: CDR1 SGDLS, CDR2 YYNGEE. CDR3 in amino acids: CASSVRGQGIDEQYF. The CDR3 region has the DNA TGTGCCAGCAGCGTAAGGGGACAGGGTATCGACGAGCAGTACTTC.

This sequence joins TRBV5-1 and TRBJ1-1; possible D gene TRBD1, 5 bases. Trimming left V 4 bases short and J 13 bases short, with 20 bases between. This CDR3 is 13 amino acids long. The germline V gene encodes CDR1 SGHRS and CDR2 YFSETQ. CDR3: CASSTGTQGPGFF. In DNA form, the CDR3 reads TGCGCCAGCAGCACCGGGACCCAAGGCCCGGGTTTCTTT.

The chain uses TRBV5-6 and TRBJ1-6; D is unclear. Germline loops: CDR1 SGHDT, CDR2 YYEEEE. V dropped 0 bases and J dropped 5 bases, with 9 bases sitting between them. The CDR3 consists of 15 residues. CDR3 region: CASSLVQVNNSPLHF. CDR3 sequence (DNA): TGTGCCAGCAGCTTGGTCCAGGTCAATAATTCACCCCTCCACTTT. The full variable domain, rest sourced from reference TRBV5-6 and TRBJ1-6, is DAGVTQSPTHLIKTRGQQVTLRCSPKSGHDTVSWYQQALGQGPQFIFQYYEEEERQRGNFPDRFSGHQFPNYSSELNVNALLLGDSALYLCASSLVQVNNSPLHFGNGTRLTVT.

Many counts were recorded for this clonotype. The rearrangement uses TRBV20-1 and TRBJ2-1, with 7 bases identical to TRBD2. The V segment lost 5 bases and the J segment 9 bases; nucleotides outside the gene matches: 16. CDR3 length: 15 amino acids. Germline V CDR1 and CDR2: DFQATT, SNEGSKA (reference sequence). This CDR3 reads CSAPPALAATGEQFF. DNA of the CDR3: TGCAGTGCTCCCCCTGCTCTAGCGGCAACTGGTGAGCAGTTCTTC.

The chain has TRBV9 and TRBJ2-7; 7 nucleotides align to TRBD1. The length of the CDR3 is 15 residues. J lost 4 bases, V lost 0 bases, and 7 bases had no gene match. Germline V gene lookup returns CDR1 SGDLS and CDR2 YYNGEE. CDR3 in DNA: TGTGCCAGCAGCGTAGAGGGACAGAGGTCTTACGAGCAGTACTTC. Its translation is CASSVEGQRSYEQYF.

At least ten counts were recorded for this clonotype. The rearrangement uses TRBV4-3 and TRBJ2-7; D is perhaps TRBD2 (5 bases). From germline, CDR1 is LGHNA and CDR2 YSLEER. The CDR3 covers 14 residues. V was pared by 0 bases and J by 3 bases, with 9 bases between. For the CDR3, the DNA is TGCGCCAGCAGCCAAGATCGAAGCGGCTACGAGCAGTACTTC. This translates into CASSQDRSGYEQYF.

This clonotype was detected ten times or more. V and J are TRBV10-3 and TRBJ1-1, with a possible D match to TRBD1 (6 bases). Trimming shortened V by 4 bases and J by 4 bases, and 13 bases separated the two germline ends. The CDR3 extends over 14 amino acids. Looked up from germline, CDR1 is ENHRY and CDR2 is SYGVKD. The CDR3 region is CAISVGHPFTEAFF. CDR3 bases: TGTGCCATCAGTGTGGGACACCCGTTCACTGAAGCTTTCTTT.

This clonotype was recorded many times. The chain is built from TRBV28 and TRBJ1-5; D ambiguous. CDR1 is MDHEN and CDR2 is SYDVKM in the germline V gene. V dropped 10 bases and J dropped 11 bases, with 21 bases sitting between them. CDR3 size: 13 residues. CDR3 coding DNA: TGTGCCACCGAGCAAGGACGGAACCGGGCCCAGCATTTT. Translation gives CATEQGRNRAQHF.

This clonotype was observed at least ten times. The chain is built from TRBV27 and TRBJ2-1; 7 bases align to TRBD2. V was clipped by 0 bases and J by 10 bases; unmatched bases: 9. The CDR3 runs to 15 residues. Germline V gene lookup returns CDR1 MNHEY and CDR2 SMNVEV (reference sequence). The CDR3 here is CASSLSTSARREQFF. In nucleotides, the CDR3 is TGTGCCAGCAGTTTATCAACTAGCGCCCGAAGGGAGCAGTTCTTC.

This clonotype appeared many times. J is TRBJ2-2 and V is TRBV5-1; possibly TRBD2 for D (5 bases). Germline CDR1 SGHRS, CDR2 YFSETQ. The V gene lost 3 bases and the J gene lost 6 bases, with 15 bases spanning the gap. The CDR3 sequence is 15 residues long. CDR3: CASSSSPFVAGELFF. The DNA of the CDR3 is TGCGCCAGCAGCTCTAGCCCGTTTGTGGCCGGGGAGCTGTTTTTT.

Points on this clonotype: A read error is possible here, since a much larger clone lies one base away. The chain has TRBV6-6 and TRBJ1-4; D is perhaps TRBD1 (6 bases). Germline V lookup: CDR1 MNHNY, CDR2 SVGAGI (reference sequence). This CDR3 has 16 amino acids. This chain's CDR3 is CASSHSSSGGSEKLFF. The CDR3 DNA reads TGTGCCAGCAGTCACTCGTCGTCGGGGGGCTCGGAAAAACTGTTTTTT.

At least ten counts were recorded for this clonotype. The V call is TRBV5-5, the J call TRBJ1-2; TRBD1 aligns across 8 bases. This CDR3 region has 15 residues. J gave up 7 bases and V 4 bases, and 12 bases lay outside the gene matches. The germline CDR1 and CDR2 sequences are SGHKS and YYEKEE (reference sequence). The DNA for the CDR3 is TGTGCCAGCAGCCCTAGTCCCGACAGGGGCGGTGGCTACACCTTC. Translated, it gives CASSPSPDRGGGYTF.

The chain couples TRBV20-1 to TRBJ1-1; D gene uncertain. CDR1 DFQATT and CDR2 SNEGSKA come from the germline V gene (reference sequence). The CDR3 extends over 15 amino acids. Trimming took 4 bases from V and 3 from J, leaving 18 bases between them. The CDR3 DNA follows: TGCAGTGCTATTAACCCGGGATGGGGAGACACTGAAGCTTTCTTT. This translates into CSAINPGWGDTEAFF.

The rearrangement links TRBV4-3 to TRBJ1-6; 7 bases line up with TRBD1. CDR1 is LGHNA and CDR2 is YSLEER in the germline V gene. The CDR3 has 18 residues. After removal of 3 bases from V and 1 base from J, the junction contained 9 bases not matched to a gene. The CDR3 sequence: CASSQGTAGGSYNSPLHF. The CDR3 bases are TGCGCCAGCAGCCAGGGGACGGCAGGGGGTTCCTATAATTCACCCCTCCACTTT.

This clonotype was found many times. CDR3 DNA: TGTGCCAGCAATGGACCCCGTCCGGGACTAGCGGGAGGAGGGGGAAACATTCAGTACTTC. It encodes CASNGPRPGLAGGGGNIQYF. The chain is built from TRBV28 and TRBJ2-4; the match to TRBD2 covers 15 bases. CDR1 MDHEN and CDR2 SYDVKM come from the germline V gene. V dropped 7 bases and J dropped 6; count of bases not matched to a gene: 19. The CDR3 runs 20 residues.

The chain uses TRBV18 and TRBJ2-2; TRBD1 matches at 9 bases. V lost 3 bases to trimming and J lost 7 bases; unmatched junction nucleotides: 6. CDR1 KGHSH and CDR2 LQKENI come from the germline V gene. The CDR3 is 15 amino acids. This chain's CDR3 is CASSPGQGSGGELFF. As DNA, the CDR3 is TGTGCCAGCTCACCTGGACAGGGGTCAGGCGGGGAGCTGTTTTTT. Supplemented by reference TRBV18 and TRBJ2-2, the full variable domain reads NAGVMQNPRHLVRRRGQEARLRCSPMKGHSHVYWYRQLPEEGLKFMVYLQKENIIDESGMPKERFSAEFPKEGPSILRIQQVVRGDSAAYFCASSPGQGSGGELFFGEGSRLTVL.

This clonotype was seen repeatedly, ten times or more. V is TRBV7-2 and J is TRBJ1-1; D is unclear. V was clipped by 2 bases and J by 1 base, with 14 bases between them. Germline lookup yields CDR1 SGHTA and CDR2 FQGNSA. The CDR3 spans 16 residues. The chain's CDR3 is CASSLRPPRTNTEAFF. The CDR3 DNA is TGTGCCAGCAGCTTAAGGCCCCCCCGGACGAACACTGAAGCTTTCTTT.

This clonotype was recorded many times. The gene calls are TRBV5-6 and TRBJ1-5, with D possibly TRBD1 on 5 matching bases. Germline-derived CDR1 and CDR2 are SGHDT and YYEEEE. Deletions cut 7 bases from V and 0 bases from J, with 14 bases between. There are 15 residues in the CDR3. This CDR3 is CASSLEGYSNQPQHF. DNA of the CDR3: TGTGCCAGCTCACTGGAGGGGTATAGCAATCAGCCCCAGCATTTT.

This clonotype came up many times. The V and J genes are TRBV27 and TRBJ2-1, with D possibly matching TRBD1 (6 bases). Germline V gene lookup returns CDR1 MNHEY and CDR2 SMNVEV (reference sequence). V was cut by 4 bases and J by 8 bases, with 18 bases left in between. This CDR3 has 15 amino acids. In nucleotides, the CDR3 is TGTGCCAGCAGTTCTTACAGGGTCCGGTTTGATGAGCAGTTCTTC. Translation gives CASSSYRVRFDEQFF.

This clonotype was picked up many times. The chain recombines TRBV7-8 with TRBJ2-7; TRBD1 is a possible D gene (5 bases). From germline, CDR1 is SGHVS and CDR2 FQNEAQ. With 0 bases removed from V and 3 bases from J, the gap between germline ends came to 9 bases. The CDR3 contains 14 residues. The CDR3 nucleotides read TGTGCCAGCAGCTTAGCGCTAGGGGACTACGAGCAGTACTTC. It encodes CASSLALGDYEQYF. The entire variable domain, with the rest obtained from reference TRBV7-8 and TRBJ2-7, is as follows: GAGVSQSPRYKVAKRGQDVALRCDPISGHVSLFWYQQALGQGPEFLTYFQNEAQLDKSGLPSDRFFAERPEGSVSTLKIQRTQQEDSAVYLCASSLALGDYEQYFGPGTRLTVT.

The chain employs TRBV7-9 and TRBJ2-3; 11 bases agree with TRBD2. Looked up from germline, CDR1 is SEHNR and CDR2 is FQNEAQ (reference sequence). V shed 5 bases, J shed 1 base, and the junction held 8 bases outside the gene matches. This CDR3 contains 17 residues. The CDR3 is CASSPYLTSGGTDTQYF. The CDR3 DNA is TGTGCCAGCAGCCCCTATTTGACTAGCGGGGGCACAGATACGCAGTATTTT.

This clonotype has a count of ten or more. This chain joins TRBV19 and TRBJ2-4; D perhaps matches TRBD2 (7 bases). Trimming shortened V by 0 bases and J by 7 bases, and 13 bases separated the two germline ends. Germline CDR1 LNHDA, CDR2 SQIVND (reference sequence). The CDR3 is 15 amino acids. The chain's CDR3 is CASSIEGRGGNIQYF. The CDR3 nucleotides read TGTGCCAGTAGTATAGAGGGCAGGGGAGGGAACATTCAGTACTTC.

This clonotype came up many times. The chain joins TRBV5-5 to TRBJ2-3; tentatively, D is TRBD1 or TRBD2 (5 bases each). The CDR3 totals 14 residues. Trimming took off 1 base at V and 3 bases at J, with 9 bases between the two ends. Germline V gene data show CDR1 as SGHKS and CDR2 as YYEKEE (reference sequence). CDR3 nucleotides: TGTGCCAGCAGCTTGTGGGACGGGACAGATACGCAGTATTTT. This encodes CASSLWDGTDTQYF.

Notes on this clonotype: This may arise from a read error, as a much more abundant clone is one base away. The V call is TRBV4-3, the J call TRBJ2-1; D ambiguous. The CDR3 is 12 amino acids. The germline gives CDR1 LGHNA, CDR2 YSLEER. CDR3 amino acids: CVSSQFYGEQFF. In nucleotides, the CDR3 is TGCGTCAGCAGCCAATTTTATGGAGAGCAGTTCTTC.

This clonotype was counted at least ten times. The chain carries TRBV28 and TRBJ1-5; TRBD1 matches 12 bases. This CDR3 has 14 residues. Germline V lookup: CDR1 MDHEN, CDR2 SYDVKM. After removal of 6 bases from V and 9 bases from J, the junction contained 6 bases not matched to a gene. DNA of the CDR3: TGTGCCAGCAGACCGGGACAGGGGGCTCGGCCCCAGCATTTT. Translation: CASRPGQGARPQHF. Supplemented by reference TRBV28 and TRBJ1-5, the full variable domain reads DVKVTQSSRYLVKRTGEKVFLECVQDMDHENMFWYRQDPGLGLRLIYFSYDVKMKEKGDIPEGYSVSREKKERFSLILESASTNQTSMYLCASRPGQGARPQHFGDGTRLSIL.

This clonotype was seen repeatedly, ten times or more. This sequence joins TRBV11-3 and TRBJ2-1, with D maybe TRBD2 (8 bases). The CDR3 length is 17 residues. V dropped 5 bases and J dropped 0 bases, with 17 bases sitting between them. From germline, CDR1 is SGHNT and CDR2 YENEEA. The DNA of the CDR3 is TGTGCCAGCAGCCGGGAGGGGACAGCGGTCTCCTACAATGAGCAGTTCTTC. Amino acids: CASSREGTAVSYNEQFF.

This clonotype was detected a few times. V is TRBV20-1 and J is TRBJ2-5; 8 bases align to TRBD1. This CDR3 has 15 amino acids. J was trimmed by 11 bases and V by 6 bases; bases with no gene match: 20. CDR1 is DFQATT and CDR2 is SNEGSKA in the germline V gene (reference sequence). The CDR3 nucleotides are TGCAGTGCCAATACACAGGGGGTTGCAATTTCCGGACAGTACTTC. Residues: CSANTQGVAISGQYF.

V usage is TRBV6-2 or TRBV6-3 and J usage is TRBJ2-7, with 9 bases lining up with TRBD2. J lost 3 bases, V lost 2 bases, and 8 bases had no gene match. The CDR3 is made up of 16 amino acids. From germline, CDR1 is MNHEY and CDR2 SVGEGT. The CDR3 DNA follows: TGTGCCAGCAGTTACGCCCAGATAGCGGGAGTCTACGAGCAGTACTTC. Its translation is CASSYAQIAGVYEQYF.

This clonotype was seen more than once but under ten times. The DNA for the CDR3 is TGTGCCAGCAGTATAGCGGGAGTAGGCGAGCAGTACTTC. Amino acid sequence: CASSIAGVGEQYF. The chain employs TRBV27 and TRBJ2-7, with 9 bases identical to TRBD2. The CDR3 runs 13 residues. Germline CDR1 reads MNHEY; CDR2 reads SMNVEV (reference sequence). Trimming took 5 bases from V and 6 from J; bases not matched to a gene: 5.

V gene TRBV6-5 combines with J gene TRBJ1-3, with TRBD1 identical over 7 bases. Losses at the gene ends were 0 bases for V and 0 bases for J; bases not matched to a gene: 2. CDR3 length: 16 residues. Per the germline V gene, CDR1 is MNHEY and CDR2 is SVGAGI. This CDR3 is CASSYSDRPSGNTIYF. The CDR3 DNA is TGTGCCAGCAGTTACTCGGACAGGCCCTCTGGAAACACCATATATTTT.

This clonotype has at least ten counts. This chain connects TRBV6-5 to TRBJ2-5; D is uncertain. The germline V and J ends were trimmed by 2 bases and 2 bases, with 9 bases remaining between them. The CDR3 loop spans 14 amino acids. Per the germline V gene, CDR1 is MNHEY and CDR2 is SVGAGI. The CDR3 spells CASSYGPDQETQYF. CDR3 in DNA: TGTGCCAGCAGTTACGGTCCAGATCAAGAGACCCAGTACTTC.

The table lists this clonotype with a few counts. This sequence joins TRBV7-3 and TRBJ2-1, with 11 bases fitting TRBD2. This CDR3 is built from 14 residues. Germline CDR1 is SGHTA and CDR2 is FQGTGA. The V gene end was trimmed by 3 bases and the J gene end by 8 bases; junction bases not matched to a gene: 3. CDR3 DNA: TGTGCCAGCAGCTTCACTAGCGGGAGTGATGAGCAGTTCTTC. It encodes CASSFTSGSDEQFF.